Detailed here is one T cell receptor beta chain. This receptor's antigen is unknown. The input lacks base qualities; no much larger clone sits a single base away. Sample time point, as interpreted from the label and publication: about 28 days (+/-7) after the second vaccine dose. The sample's treatment or condition label, in plain terms: meningococcal conjugate vaccine given as trial control. Samples from vaccinated people were obtained from the UK trials COV001 and COV002, which included a single-blind randomized controlled phase 2/3 trial of AZD1222 (ChAdOx1 nCoV-19) in healthy adults. Trial participant PBMC samples were collected at day 0 and day 28 after the second dose for TCRbeta chain sequencing. The sample is drawn from a study of T cell responses to AZD1222 COVID-19 vaccine (dated by TCRdb to the early 2020s). Study-wide context: A total of about 250 trial participants underwent TCR sequencing, of whom 207 had received two doses of AZD1222 and some 26 had received two doses of the MenACWY control vaccine. Trial participants were enrolled into age subgroups of 18-55, 56-69 and 70-plus years, which contained about 150, 28 and 57 TCR-sequenced participants, respectively. The study at large found these results: The vaccine-associated CD4 TCRs covered the entire spike protein, and the dominant responses fell in regions 160-218 and 743-854. Because no samples from the day 14 peak response were available, repertoires could be characterized only after the peak T cell response. Nearly half of unique spike-specific TCRs reportedly recognized epitopes outside regions mutated in the B.1.351 and B.1.1.7 variants. Participants were mostly white British, with more females than males. The authors suggested clonal diversity may have been underestimated. After two AZD1222 doses, spike-specific TCR breadth and depth were significantly higher than at day 0 and than in MenACWY recipients. In the small 56-69-year group, the increase in depth fell short of significance, most likely because of low power. Conclusions about previously exposed vaccinees are limited because only a handful of AZD1222 recipients were SARS-CoV-2 seropositive at baseline.

The CDR3 regions of human TCRbeta chains were analyzed by immunosequencing. The original methods were these. TCRs in the repertoires were matched against a reference library of SARS-CoV-2-specific TCRs that had been generated with the MIRA antigen-specificity platform. Breadth was defined as the fraction of unique TCRs that were SARS-CoV-2-associated, and depth was defined as the fraction of total T cells that were SARS-CoV-2-associated. Using the MIRA data, every spike-specific TCR was mapped to the spike region that the TCR reacted to and assigned to either a CD4 or a CD8 class. Log10-transformed breadth and depth values were compared by one-way ANOVA with Sidak's multiple comparisons tests. The table comes from immuneACCESS by way of TCRdb, which keeps in-frame sequences with V and J called. Part of the clones is missing from these tables; in studies checked, under half for an unresolved V gene and the rest for unknown reasons. Clone size and V and J calls were adopted from that table, with D and trimming inferred from the DNA. This sample gives approximately 150,000 clones in total; about 89% of them show up just once. In total, the top ten clones hold roughly 7.1% of the sample.

Its CDR3 holds 13 amino acids, cysteine through phenylalanine. Just the 39-base CDR3 DNA is kept, in frame starting at base 1. Per the germline V gene, KGHSH is the CDR1 and LQKENI is the CDR2. A distance of 8 bases separates the germline ends of V and J, which lose 3 bases and 6 bases respectively. The source material was peripheral blood, sampled 28 days after the second dose of the MenACWY control vaccine. The receptor was isolated from an adult who received the MenACWY meningococcal vaccine as a control. The rearranged segments are TRBV18 and TRBJ2-2; no D segment can be confidently identified. The CDR3: CASSPGSPGELFF. In nucleotides, the sequence is TGTGCCAGCTCACCTGGAAGTCCCGGGGAGCTGTTTTTT.